Detailed here is one T cell receptor (beta chain). What antigen it recognizes has not been identified. Nothing much larger sits one base from this clone, and base qualities are not available. The sample belongs to a study of technical replicates of blood from a few donors (dated by TCRdb to 2016 to 2017). V is trimmed back by 4 bases and J by 3 bases, and the junction contains 8 bases that no gene match accounts for. The cysteine opens and the phenylalanine closes a CDR3 of 16 amino acids. The kept DNA is CDR3 alone, 48 bases in frame from the first base. The germline V gene (reference sequence) sets CDR1 to MNHEY and CDR2 to SMNVEV. Libraries came from the immunoSEQ multiplex PCR assay. TCRdb took this table from immuneACCESS and kept in-frame rearrangements with V and J called. Such tables lack part of the clones; where checked against another copy, unresolved V genes explain under half of the gap, and the rest is unexplained. Here the sample has 95,000 to 100,000 clones; roughly 95% occur a single time. Of the sample, 0.2% to 0.25% is held by the ten largest clones.

Sample: T cells isolated from PBMCs. This sequence originates from a human donor in good health. The chain was built from TRBV27 and TRBJ1-2, and 10 junctional nucleotides match TRBD1. The DNA reads TGTGCCAGCAGTTCCGACCCGACAGGGGGCTACTATGGCTACACCTTC. It translates as CASSSDPTGGYYGYTF.